The rows below give T cell receptor beta chains drawn from one sample of a study of identical twins. TCRdb redid the calling of the 5' RACE reads with MiXCR, one entry per CDR3 protein. This table has 450,000 to 500,000 distinct CDR3 sequences, roughly an eighth appearing once. These same records also appear under a second study, on yellow fever vaccine responses in identical twins.

Sequencing was done on a sample of CD4+ T cells sorted from blood. These TCRs come from a woman between 18 and 29 years old in good health. Each CDR3 is given with its conserved first and last residue. Each record gives: J gene, D gene, V gene, clone size, CDR3 protein, CDR3 DNA. A D gene is named only where the DNA matches it firmly. Some rows mark clone size as missing; the rest say once, few, many or name a class of expanded clone.

TRBJ2-1 | NA | TRBV7-9 | NA | CASSEQTEFF | TGTGCCAGCAGCGAGCAAACGGAGTTCTTC
TRBJ1-2 | TRBD1 | TRBV29-1 | NA | CSVVGQGASGYTF | TGCAGCGTTGTAGGACAGGGGGCCAGTGGCTACACCTTC
TRBJ2-3 | TRBD2 | TRBV20-1 | many | CSPIGWTGGPTDTQYF | TGCAGTCCAATAGGTTGGACGGGAGGGCCGACAGATACGCAGTATTTT
TRBJ2-2 | TRBD2 | TRBV4-2 | NA | CASSQEASGNSANTGELFF | TGTGCCAGCAGCCAAGAGGCCAGCGGGAATTCTGCGAACACCGGGGAGCTGTTTTTT
TRBJ2-1 | NA | TRBV6-2/TRBV6-3 | NA | CASSLGGGPWNEQFF | TGTGCCAGCAGCCTAGGGGGAGGGCCCTGGAATGAGCAGTTCTTC
TRBJ1-5 | NA | TRBV6-1 | few | CASNPTGHFVQPQHF | TGTGCCAGCAATCCGACTGGACACTTCGTTCAGCCCCAGCATTTT
TRBJ2-7 | TRBD1 | TRBV5-6 | once | CASSYRGRSSYEQYF | TGTGCCAGCAGCTACAGGGGGCGGTCATCCTACGAGCAGTACTTC
TRBJ2-3 | NA | TRBV7-9 | few | CASSLIEGGTDTQYF | TGTGCCAGCAGCTTAATTGAAGGTGGCACAGATACGCAGTATTTT
TRBJ2-3 | TRBD2 | TRBV5-1 | NA | CASSSGLASYGTDTQYF | TGCGCCAGCAGCTCAGGACTAGCTAGTTACGGCACAGATACGCAGTATTTT
TRBJ1-5 | NA | TRBV12-3/TRBV12-4 | few | CASSIYGRGNQPQHF | TGTGCCAGCAGTATCTACGGACGGGGAAATCAGCCCCAGCATTTT
TRBJ2-2 | NA | TRBV7-2 | few | CASSLGVTRELFF | TGTGCCAGCAGCTTGGGGGTTACTCGGGAGCTGTTTTTT
TRBJ2-1 | NA | TRBV25-1 | NA | CASSEYRSNEQFF | TGTGCCAGCAGTGAATATCGGAGCAATGAGCAGTTCTTC
TRBJ2-3 | NA | TRBV15 | NA | CATSRAHRTDTQYF | TGTGCCACCAGCAGAGCTCACCGCACAGATACGCAGTATTTT
TRBJ2-6 | NA | TRBV3-1 | many | CASSQTLGTGANVLTF | TGTGCCAGCAGCCAGACCTTAGGTACTGGGGCCAACGTCCTGACTTTC
TRBJ2-7 | NA | TRBV11-2 | NA | CASSPRSGDEQYF | TGTGCCAGCAGCCCTCGTTCGGGGGACGAGCAGTACTTC
TRBJ2-3 | TRBD2 | TRBV29-1 | NA | CSVEEVAPRGADTQYF | TGCAGCGTTGAAGAGGTAGCGCCACGGGGGGCAGATACGCAGTATTTT
TRBJ2-2 | TRBD1 | TRBV7-9 | few | CASRSTGTANTGELFF | TGTGCCAGCAGATCAACCGGGACAGCGAACACCGGGGAGCTGTTTTTT
TRBJ1-5 | TRBD1 | TRBV6-2/TRBV6-3 | few | CASRTRQGRGNQPQHF | TGTGCCAGCAGGACCAGACAGGGACGGGGCAATCAGCCCCAGCATTTT
TRBJ1-2 | TRBD1 | TRBV4-2 | few | CASSQGITGVGGYTF | TGTGCCAGCAGCCAAGGAATTACAGGGGTGGGGGGCTACACCTTC
TRBJ1-2 | NA | TRBV6-1 | NA | CASSFVRDIDYGYTF | TGTGCCAGCAGCTTTGTCCGGGACATAGACTATGGCTACACCTTC
TRBJ2-7 | NA | TRBV11-2 | few | CASSPLTSYEQYF | TGTGCCAGCAGCCCTCTGACTAGCTACGAGCAGTACTTC
TRBJ1-5 | NA | TRBV7-2 | NA | CASSNSGQPQHF | TGTGCCAGCAGCAACTCGGGACAGCCCCAGCATTTT
TRBJ1-5 | TRBD1 | TRBV12-3/TRBV12-4 | many | CASSPTGQGTNQPQHF | TGTGCCAGCAGTCCTACGGGACAGGGAACCAATCAGCCCCAGCATTTT
TRBJ2-2 | TRBD1 | TRBV20-1 | few | CSARPGTGVTGELFF | TGCAGTGCTAGACCCGGGACAGGGGTCACCGGGGAGCTGTTTTTT
TRBJ1-2 | NA | TRBV2 | NA | CASSANTNYGYTF | TGTGCCAGCAGTGCGAATACTAACTATGGCTACACCTTC
TRBJ1-1 | NA | TRBV18 | NA | CASSPGNRQVEAFF | TGTGCCAGCTCACCCGGAAATCGACAGGTTGAAGCTTTCTTT
TRBJ2-6 | TRBD2 | TRBV4-3 | NA | CASSRSTSTLSGANVLTF | TGCGCCAGCAGCCGGTCGACTAGCACTCTCTCTGGGGCCAACGTCCTGACTTTC
TRBJ2-5 | TRBD1 | TRBV20-1 | many | CSAREGTVRETQYF | TGCAGTGCTAGAGAAGGGACAGTGAGGGAGACCCAGTACTTC
TRBJ2-1 | TRBD2 | TRBV15 | NA | CATSRDSSSGGYNEQFF | TGTGCCACCAGCAGAGATTCGTCTAGCGGGGGGTACAATGAGCAGTTCTTC
TRBJ2-7 | NA | TRBV4-3 | NA | CASSQAPGAYEQYF | TGCGCCAGCAGCCAAGCCCCGGGGGCCTACGAGCAGTACTTC
TRBJ2-7 | NA | TRBV7-2 | NA | CASSTRDGSTYEQYF | TGTGCCAGCAGCACCCGAGACGGGAGCACCTACGAGCAGTACTTC
TRBJ2-7 | TRBD1 | TRBV19 | NA | CASTTGQGSYEQYF | TGTGCCAGTACCACTGGACAGGGCTCCTACGAGCAGTACTTC
TRBJ1-2 | NA | TRBV3-1 | NA | CASSQDRGKPYGYTF | TGTGCCAGCAGCCAAGATCGAGGAAAACCCTATGGCTACACCTTC
TRBJ2-3 | NA | TRBV10-3 | many | CAISEDRVRHPDTQYF | TGTGCCATCAGTGAGGACCGAGTTCGGCACCCAGATACGCAGTATTTT
TRBJ2-3 | TRBD2 | TRBV24-1 | NA | CATSDFRGGPTDTQYF | TGTGCCACCAGTGATTTCCGCGGGGGGCCCACAGATACGCAGTATTTT
TRBJ2-7 | NA | TRBV28 | many | CASSSRRMDEQYF | TGTGCCAGCAGTTCTCGACGGATGGACGAGCAGTACTTC
TRBJ2-3 | NA | TRBV16 | few | CASSLRRIDTQYF | TGTGCCAGCAGCCTAAGGAGGATAGATACGCAGTATTTT
TRBJ2-7 | NA | TRBV7-2 | few | CASSLGPTVMYEQYF | TGTGCCAGCAGCTTAGGCCCCACAGTTATGTACGAGCAGTACTTC
TRBJ1-3 | TRBD1 | TRBV12-3/TRBV12-4 | NA | CANTGGGRNTIYF | TGTGCCAATACAGGGGGCGGAAGGAACACCATATATTTT
TRBJ2-3 | NA | TRBV20-1 | once | CSARVGSGLVWTQYF | TGCAGTGCTAGAGTCGGGAGTGGCCTAGTGTGGACGCAGTATTTT
TRBJ2-3 | NA | TRBV24-1 | NA | CATSDPQGLPDTQYF | TGTGCCACCAGTGATCCCCAGGGGTTACCAGATACGCAGTATTTT
TRBJ2-1 | TRBD2 | TRBV7-2 | few | CASSLMVAGGPGQFF | TGTGCCAGCAGCCTAATGGTAGCGGGGGGGCCAGGGCAGTTCTTC
TRBJ2-7 | TRBD2 | TRBV5-1 | NA | CASSLAGLAASYEQYF | TGCGCCAGCAGCTTGGCCGGGCTAGCGGCCTCCTACGAGCAGTACTTC
TRBJ1-1 | NA | TRBV14 | NA | CASSPPTDTEAFF | TGTGCCAGCAGCCCTCCGACAGACACTGAAGCTTTCTTT
TRBJ2-1 | NA | TRBV2 | few | CASSQNGGSSYNEQFF | TGTGCCAGCAGTCAAAATGGGGGGAGCTCCTACAATGAGCAGTTCTTC
TRBJ2-6 | NA | TRBV9 | NA | CASSRRAMGSGANVLTF | TGTGCCAGCAGCAGAAGAGCTATGGGTTCTGGGGCCAACGTCCTGACTTTC
TRBJ2-7 | TRBD1 | TRBV28 | few | CASSTPGTGGYEQYF | TGTGCCAGCAGTACCCCCGGGACAGGGGGCTACGAGCAGTACTTC
TRBJ2-3 | NA | TRBV7-8 | NA | CASSFGQNTDTQYF | TGTGCCAGCAGCTTCGGACAAAACACAGATACGCAGTATTTT
TRBJ1-6 | TRBD1 | TRBV28 | NA | CASSPGTVSPLHF | TGTGCCAGCAGTCCCGGGACAGTATCACCCCTCCACTTT
TRBJ2-7 | NA | TRBV18 | few | CASSPPQGSYEQYF | TGTGCCAGCTCACCACCACAGGGCTCCTACGAGCAGTACTTC
TRBJ2-1 | TRBD2 | TRBV20-1 | many | CSASTSGRAGDEQFF | TGCAGTGCCTCGACTAGCGGGAGGGCCGGGGATGAGCAGTTCTTC
TRBJ2-1 | NA | TRBV24-1 | few | CATSDSAHLYNEQFF | TGTGCCACCAGTGATTCTGCTCACCTCTACAATGAGCAGTTCTTC
TRBJ2-2 | TRBD1 | TRBV7-2 | many | CASSSQGAYTGELFF | TGTGCCAGCAGCTCGCAGGGGGCTTACACCGGGGAGCTGTTTTTT
TRBJ2-5 | NA | TRBV6-6 | NA | CASSKHREETQYF | TGTGCCAGCAGTAAACACAGGGAAGAGACCCAGTACTTC
TRBJ1-1 | TRBD1 | TRBV18 | once | CASSPAQGKGTEAFF | TGTGCCAGCTCACCAGCACAGGGGAAAGGGACTGAAGCTTTCTTT
TRBJ2-1 | TRBD2 | TRBV11-2 | NA | CASSLAASGAYNEQFF | TGTGCCAGCAGCTTAGCGGCTAGCGGGGCCTACAATGAGCAGTTCTTC
TRBJ2-1 | NA | TRBV15 | few | CATSRDLHNEQFF | TGTGCCACCAGCAGAGATCTTCACAATGAGCAGTTCTTC
TRBJ2-7 | NA | TRBV7-9 | NA | CASSLEVTTNEQYF | TGTGCCAGCAGCTTAGAGGTGACCACCAACGAGCAGTACTTC
TRBJ1-6 | NA | TRBV20-1 | few | CSAPSGDNSPLHF | TGCAGTGCTCCTTCTGGGGATAATTCACCCCTCCACTTT
TRBJ2-3 | TRBD2 | TRBV12-3/TRBV12-4 | few | CASSPSIRLAGSTDTQYF | TGTGCCAGCAGCCCCTCCATTCGACTAGCGGGAAGCACAGATACGCAGTATTTT